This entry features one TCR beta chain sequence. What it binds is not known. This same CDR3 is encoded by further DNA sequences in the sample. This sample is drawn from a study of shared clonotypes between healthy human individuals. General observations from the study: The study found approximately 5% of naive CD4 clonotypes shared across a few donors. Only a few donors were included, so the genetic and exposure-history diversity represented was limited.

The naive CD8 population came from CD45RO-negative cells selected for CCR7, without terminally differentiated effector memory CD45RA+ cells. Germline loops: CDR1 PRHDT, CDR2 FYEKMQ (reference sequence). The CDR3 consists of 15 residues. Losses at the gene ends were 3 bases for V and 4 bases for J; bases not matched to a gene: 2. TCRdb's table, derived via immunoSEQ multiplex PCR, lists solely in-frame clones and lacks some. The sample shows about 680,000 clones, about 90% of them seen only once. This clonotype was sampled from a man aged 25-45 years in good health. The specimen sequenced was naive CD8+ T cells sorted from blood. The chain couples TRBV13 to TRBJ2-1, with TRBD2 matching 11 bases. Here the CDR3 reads CASSLGLAAYNEQFF. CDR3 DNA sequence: TGTGCCAGCAGCTTGGGACTAGCGGCTTACAATGAGCAGTTCTTC.